A selection of T cell receptor beta chains follows, all from one sample in a study of blood T cell repertoires in COVID-19. Assay used: immunoSEQ multiplex PCR; TCRdb lists only in-frame clones, some missing. There are 90,000 or so clones in the sample; 60% to 80% occur only once, and around an eighth lies in the top ten. Sample: peripheral blood. The source is a woman over 75 with acute or convalescent COVID-19. Both conserved end residues are part of each CDR3. D genes are given only for firm matches. Some rows mark clone size as missing; the rest say once, few, many or name a class of expanded clone.

cdr3_nt: TGTGCCAGTACCCCTGGGAGGCGGGGGTTGAACACTGAAGCTTTCTTT; cdr3_aa: CASTPGRRGLNTEAFF; v_call: TRBV19; j_call: TRBJ1-1; d_call: -; clone_size: -
cdr3_nt: TGTGCCAGCAGCCAAATAGGGGTAAATCAGCCCCAGCATTTT; cdr3_aa: CASSQIGVNQPQHF; v_call: TRBV14; j_call: TRBJ1-5; d_call: -; clone_size: -
cdr3_nt: TGTGCCACCAGTGATGGGGCCGGTCAGCCCCAGCATTTT; cdr3_aa: CATSDGAGQPQHF; v_call: TRBV24-1; j_call: TRBJ1-5; d_call: -; clone_size: -
cdr3_nt: TGTGCCAGCAGCATGGAGTCATGGACCATATATTTT; cdr3_aa: CASSMESWTIYF; v_call: TRBV2; j_call: TRBJ1-3; d_call: -; clone_size: few
cdr3_nt: TGTGCCAGTAGTCTACCGGGACAGAACTATGGCTACACCTTC; cdr3_aa: CASSLPGQNYGYTF; v_call: TRBV19; j_call: TRBJ1-2; d_call: TRBD1; clone_size: -
cdr3_nt: TGTGCCATCAAGGGACAGGGGAGGGGGGAGCTGTTTTTT; cdr3_aa: CAIKGQGRGELFF; v_call: TRBV10-3; j_call: TRBJ2-2; d_call: TRBD1; clone_size: -
cdr3_nt: TGTGCCAGCAGCTTACAGGGGAGGGATAATTCACCCCTCCACTTT; cdr3_aa: CASSLQGRDNSPLHF; v_call: TRBV7-2; j_call: TRBJ1-6; d_call: -; clone_size: -
cdr3_nt: TGTGCTAGTGGTTTAGCGAAATACAATGAGCAGTTCTTC; cdr3_aa: CASGLAKYNEQFF; v_call: TRBV12-5; j_call: TRBJ2-1; d_call: -; clone_size: -
cdr3_nt: TGTGCCAGCAGTTATACTAGCGGGGGGAATGAGCAGTACTTC; cdr3_aa: CASSYTSGGNEQYF; v_call: TRBV28; j_call: TRBJ2-7; d_call: TRBD2; clone_size: -
cdr3_nt: TGTGCCAGCAGTTCCAGGGGTGCTAGGGATTCACCCCTCCACTTT; cdr3_aa: CASSSRGARDSPLHF; v_call: TRBV6-5; j_call: TRBJ1-6; d_call: -; clone_size: -
cdr3_nt: TGTGCCAGCAGTGGTACCGGGACAGCAAATTCACCCCTCCACTTT; cdr3_aa: CASSGTGTANSPLHF; v_call: TRBV27; j_call: TRBJ1-6; d_call: TRBD1; clone_size: -
cdr3_nt: TGTGCCAGCAGTTACTCGGATCGGCAGCTAGAGTATGGCTACACCTTC; cdr3_aa: CASSYSDRQLEYGYTF; v_call: TRBV6-2/TRBV6-3; j_call: TRBJ1-2; d_call: -; clone_size: few
cdr3_nt: TGTGCCAGCTCACCGGAACAGGGTGGCTACACCTTC; cdr3_aa: CASSPEQGGYTF; v_call: TRBV18; j_call: TRBJ1-2; d_call: -; clone_size: -
cdr3_nt: TGTGCCAGCATCCTCTTGGGAGCGGGGGGAACAGATACGCAGTATTTT; cdr3_aa: CASILLGAGGTDTQYF; v_call: TRBV2; j_call: TRBJ2-3; d_call: TRBD2; clone_size: -
cdr3_nt: TGTGCCAGCAGCCTAACAGGACAGGGGCGTGAGCAGTACTTC; cdr3_aa: CASSLTGQGREQYF; v_call: TRBV7-2; j_call: TRBJ2-7; d_call: TRBD1; clone_size: medium-sized
cdr3_nt: TGCAGCGTGGGACACCTGAACACTGAAGCTTTCTTT; cdr3_aa: CSVGHLNTEAFF; v_call: TRBV29-1; j_call: TRBJ1-1; d_call: -; clone_size: few